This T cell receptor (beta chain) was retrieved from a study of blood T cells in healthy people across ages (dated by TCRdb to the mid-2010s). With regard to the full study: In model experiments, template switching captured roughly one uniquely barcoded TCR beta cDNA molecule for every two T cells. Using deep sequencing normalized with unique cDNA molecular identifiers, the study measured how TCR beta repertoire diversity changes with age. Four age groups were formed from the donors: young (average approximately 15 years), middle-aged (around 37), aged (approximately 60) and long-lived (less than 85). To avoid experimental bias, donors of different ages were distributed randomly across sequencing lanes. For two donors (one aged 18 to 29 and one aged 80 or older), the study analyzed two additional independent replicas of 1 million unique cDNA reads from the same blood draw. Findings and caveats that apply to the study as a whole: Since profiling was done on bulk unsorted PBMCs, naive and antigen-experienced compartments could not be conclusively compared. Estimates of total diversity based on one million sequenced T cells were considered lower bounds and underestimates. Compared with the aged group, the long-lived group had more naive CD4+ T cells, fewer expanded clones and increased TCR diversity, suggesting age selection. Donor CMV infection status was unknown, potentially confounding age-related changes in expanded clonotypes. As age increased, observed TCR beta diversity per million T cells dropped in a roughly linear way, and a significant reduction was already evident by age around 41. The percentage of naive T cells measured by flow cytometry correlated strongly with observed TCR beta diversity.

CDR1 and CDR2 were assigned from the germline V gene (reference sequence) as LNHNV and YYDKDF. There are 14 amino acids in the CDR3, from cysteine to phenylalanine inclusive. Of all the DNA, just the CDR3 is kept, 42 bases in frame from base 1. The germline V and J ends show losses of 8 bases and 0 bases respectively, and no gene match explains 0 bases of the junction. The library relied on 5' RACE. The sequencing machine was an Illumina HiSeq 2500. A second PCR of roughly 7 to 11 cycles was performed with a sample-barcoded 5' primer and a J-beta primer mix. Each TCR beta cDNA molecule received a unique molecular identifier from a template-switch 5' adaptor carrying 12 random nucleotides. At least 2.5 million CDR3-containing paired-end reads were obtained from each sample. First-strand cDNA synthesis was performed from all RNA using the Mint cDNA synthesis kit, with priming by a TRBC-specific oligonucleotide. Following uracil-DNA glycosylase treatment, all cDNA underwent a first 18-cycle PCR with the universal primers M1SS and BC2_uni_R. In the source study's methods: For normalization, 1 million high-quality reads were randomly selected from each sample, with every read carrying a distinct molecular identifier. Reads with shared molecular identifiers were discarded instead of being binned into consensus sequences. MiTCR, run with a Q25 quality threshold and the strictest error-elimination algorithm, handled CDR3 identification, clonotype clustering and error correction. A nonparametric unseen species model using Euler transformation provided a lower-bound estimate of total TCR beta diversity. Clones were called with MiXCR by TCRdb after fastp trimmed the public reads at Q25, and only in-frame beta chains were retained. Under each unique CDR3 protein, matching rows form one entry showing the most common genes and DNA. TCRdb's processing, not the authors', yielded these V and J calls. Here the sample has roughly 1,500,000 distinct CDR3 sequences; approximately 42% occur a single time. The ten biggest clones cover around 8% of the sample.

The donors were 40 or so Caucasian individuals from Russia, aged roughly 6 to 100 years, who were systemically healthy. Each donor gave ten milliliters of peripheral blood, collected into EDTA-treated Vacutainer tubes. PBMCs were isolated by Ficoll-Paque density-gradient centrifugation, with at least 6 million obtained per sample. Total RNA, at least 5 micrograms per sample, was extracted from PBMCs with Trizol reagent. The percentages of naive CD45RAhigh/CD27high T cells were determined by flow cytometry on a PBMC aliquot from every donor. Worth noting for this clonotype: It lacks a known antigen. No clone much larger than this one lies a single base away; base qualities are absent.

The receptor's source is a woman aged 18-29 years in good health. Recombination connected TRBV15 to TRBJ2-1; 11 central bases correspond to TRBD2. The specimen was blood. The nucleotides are TGTGCCACCCTAGCGGGGGGCTCCTACAATGAGCAGTTCTTC. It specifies CATLAGGSYNEQFF.